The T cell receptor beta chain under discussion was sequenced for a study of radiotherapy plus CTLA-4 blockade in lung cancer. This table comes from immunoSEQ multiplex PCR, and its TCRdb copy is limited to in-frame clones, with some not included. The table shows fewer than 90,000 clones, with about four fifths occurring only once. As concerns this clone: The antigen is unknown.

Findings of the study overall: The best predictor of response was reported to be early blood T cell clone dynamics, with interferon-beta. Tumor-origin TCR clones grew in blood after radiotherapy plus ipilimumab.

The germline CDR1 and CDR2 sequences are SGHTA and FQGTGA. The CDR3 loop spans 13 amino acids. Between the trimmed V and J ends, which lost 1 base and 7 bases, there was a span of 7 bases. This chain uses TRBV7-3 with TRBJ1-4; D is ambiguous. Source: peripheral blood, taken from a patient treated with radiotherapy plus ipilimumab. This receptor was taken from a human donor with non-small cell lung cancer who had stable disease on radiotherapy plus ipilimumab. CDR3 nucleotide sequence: TGTGCCAGCAGCTTAAGTCGTGTTGAAAAACTGTTTTTT. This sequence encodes CASSLSRVEKLFF. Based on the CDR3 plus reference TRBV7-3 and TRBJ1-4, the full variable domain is GAGVSQTPSNKVTEKGKYVELRCDPISGHTALYWYRQSLGQGPEFLIYFQGTGAADDSGLPNDRFFAVRPEGSVSTLKIQRTERGDSAVYLCASSLSRVEKLFFGSGTQLSVL.